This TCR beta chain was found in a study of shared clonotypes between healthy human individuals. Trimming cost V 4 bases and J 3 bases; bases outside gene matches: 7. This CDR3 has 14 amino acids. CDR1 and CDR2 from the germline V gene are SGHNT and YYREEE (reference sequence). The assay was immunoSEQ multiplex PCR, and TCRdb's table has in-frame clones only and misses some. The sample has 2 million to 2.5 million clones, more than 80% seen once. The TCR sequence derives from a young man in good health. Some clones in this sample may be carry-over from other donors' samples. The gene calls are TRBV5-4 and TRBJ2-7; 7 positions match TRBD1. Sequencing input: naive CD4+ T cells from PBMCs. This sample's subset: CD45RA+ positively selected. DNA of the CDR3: TGTGCCAGCAGCCTTGACAGGGATTACTACGAGCAGTACTTC. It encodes CASSLDRDYYEQYF.